Below are 2 T cell receptor beta chains sequenced from a single sample in a study of T cell responses to AZD1222 COVID-19 vaccine. Clones were sequenced by immunoSEQ multiplex PCR, and TCRdb holds only the in-frame ones, with some missing. This repertoire shows tens of thousands of clones, around 88% found once; its top ten account for 11%. Source: peripheral blood, taken 28 days after the second AZD1222 dose. The source of these receptors is an adult who received the AZD1222 COVID-19 vaccine.

This sequence joins TRBV19 and TRBJ2-7; D is uncertain. This CDR3 has 13 residues. V was clipped by 3 bases and J by 3 bases, with 9 bases between them. Germline V CDR1 and CDR2: LNHDA, SQIVND (reference sequence). This CDR3 reads CASSIDRDYEQYF. For the CDR3, the DNA is TGTGCCAGTAGTATTGACCGAGACTACGAGCAGTACTTC. Based on the CDR3 plus reference TRBV19 and TRBJ2-7, the full variable domain is DGGITQSPKYLFRKEGQNVTLSCEQNLNHDAMYWYRQDPGQGLRLIYYSQIVNDFQKGDIAEGYSVSREKKESFPLTVTSAQKNPTAFYLCASSIDRDYEQYFGPGTRLTVT.

This chain connects TRBV18 to TRBJ2-1; D not certain. CDR1 is KGHSH, CDR2 LQKENI, per germline. The CDR3 runs 13 residues. V was shortened by 2 bases and J by 10 bases, with 12 bases between the two germline ends. The CDR3 DNA reads TGTGCCAGCTCACCAAACCGGGCCCAGGAGCAGTTCTTC. It specifies CASSPNRAQEQFF. The variable domain in full, completed from reference TRBV18 and TRBJ2-1, reads NAGVMQNPRHLVRRRGQEARLRCSPMKGHSHVYWYRQLPEEGLKFMVYLQKENIIDESGMPKERFSAEFPKEGPSILRIQQVVRGDSAAYFCASSPNRAQEQFFGPGTRLTVL.